The T cell receptor beta chain under discussion was sequenced for a study of T cell repertoires in ileal Crohn's disease. Study context: At surgery, less than 45% of patients smoked, with median disease duration approximately 8 years. About half received postoperative treatment, some 11 with thiopurines and 15 to 20 anti-TNF.

Concerning this clone itself: Its antigen is as yet unknown.

Sequencing used immunoSEQ multiplex PCR; TCRdb keeps in-frame clones, though not all of them. Of 13,000 to 15,000 clones listed, about 70% were seen once; the top ten hold approximately 6%. The study's findings and limits: High-frequency clones were more common in sorted CD8 than CD4 cells. Active smokers at surgery had more clonal expansions than non-smokers.

This CDR3 comprises 13 residues. V was shortened by 5 bases and J by 0 bases, with 9 bases between the two germline ends. The germline V gene has CDR1 SGHRS and CDR2 YFSETQ. Sequencing was carried out using ileal tissue. The clonotype originates from an adult with Crohn's disease. This chain links TRBV5-1 with TRBJ2-7; weak D call: TRBD2 (6 bases). For the CDR3, the DNA is TGCGCCAGCAGGGAGGGGTCCTCCTACGAGCAGTACTTC. This translates into CASREGSSYEQYF.